This TCR beta chain originates from a study of blood T cell repertoires in COVID-19. Study as a whole: From the United States, Italy and Spain came samples of acute and convalescent COVID-19.

In Seattle, patients joined the study during active infection and were tracked longitudinally. Germline CDR1 SGDLS, CDR2 YYNGEE. The V segment lost 1 base and the J segment 5 bases; nucleotides outside the gene matches: 3. CDR3 length equals 14 residues. Sequencing was performed with immunoSEQ multiplex PCR; in TCRdb, only in-frame clones are kept and a portion is missing. The table lists more than 150,000 clones, around nine tenths of them singletons. This TCR was recovered from a man aged 60 to 69 with COVID-19, enrolled during active disease. The sample consisted of peripheral blood. The chain has TRBV9 and TRBJ1-1; the match to TRBD1 covers 9 bases. CDR3 nucleotide sequence: TGTGCCAGCAGCGTAACAGGGGGCACGACTGAAGCTTTCTTT. Its translation is CASSVTGGTTEAFF.